Below, 7 T cell receptor beta chains from the same sample are listed, as sequenced in a study of blood T cell repertoires in COVID-19. TCRdb's copy holds only in-frame clones and misses some; the assay was immunoSEQ multiplex PCR. In the table there are a few hundred thousand clones, over 75% of which are singletons. The source material was peripheral blood. The receptors originated from a woman aged 45 to 65 with acute or convalescent COVID-19.

This chain uses TRBV27 with TRBJ2-3; 10 bases agree with TRBD2. CDR3 length equals 16 residues. The J segment lost 0 bases and the V segment lost 6 bases, leaving 6 bases of the junction unmatched. Per germline, CDR1 MNHEY and CDR2 SMNVEV (reference sequence). CDR3 protein: CASSRGLAASTDTQYF. CDR3 nucleotides: TGTGCCAGCAGCCGAGGACTAGCGGCAAGCACAGATACGCAGTATTTT.

J is TRBJ2-1 and V is TRBV15, with TRBD2 identical over 7 bases. V lost 0 bases and J lost 10; bases outside the gene matches: 6. Germline CDR1 LNHNV, CDR2 YYDKDF (reference sequence). The CDR3 spans 14 residues. The CDR3 reads CATSRDASGGEQFF. CDR3 coding DNA: TGTGCCACCAGCAGAGATGCTAGCGGAGGAGAGCAGTTCTTC.

This chain links TRBV6-2 or TRBV6-3 with TRBJ2-7, with 15 bases aligning to TRBD2. The CDR3 contains 18 residues. Trimming cost V 0 bases and J 2 bases; bases outside gene matches: 5. Germline CDR1 is MNHEY and CDR2 is SVGEGT. CDR3 region: CASSYSTGLAGGPYEQYF. The CDR3 DNA sequence: TGTGCCAGCAGTTACTCGACCGGACTAGCGGGAGGGCCCTACGAGCAGTACTTC.

V and J are TRBV29-1 and TRBJ2-7; 9 nucleotides agree with TRBD1. This CDR3 is built from 13 residues. Germline assignment: CDR1 SQVTM and CDR2 ANQGSEA. Trimming removed 5 bases from V and 6 bases from J; junction bases left unmatched: 8. As DNA, the CDR3 is TGCAGCGTTACGGGACAGGGTGGATTCGAGCAGTACTTC. Encoded protein: CSVTGQGGFEQYF.

The rearrangement joins TRBV28 to TRBJ1-2; 8 bases line up with TRBD1. After removal of 3 bases from V and 6 bases from J, the junction contained 15 bases not matched to a gene. The CDR3 contains 17 residues. Germline lookup yields CDR1 MDHEN and CDR2 SYDVKM. The CDR3 sequence is CASSFGQGGWDRHGYTF. As DNA, the CDR3 is TGTGCCAGCAGTTTCGGACAGGGAGGTTGGGATAGGCATGGCTACACCTTC.

The genes are TRBV3-1 (or the pseudogene TRBV3-2) and TRBJ2-4; D perhaps matches TRBD2 (6 bases). The CDR3 consists of 16 residues. Trimming pared 0 bases from V and 11 bases from J, leaving 20 bases between. Germline V gene sequence: CDR1 LGHDT, CDR2 YNNKEL (reference sequence). The CDR3 coding sequence is TGTGCCAGCAGCCAAGATCGGGAATGGGACTCCCCTGTTCAGTACTTC. It codes for CASSQDREWDSPVQYF.

CDR3 in DNA: TGTGCCAGCAGTCCTACGACAGGGATTAGCAATCAGCCCCAGCATTTT. This sequence encodes CASSPTTGISNQPQHF. The V gene is TRBV27, the J gene TRBJ1-5; 7 bases align to TRBD1. This CDR3 comprises 16 residues. Germline CDR1 MNHEY, CDR2 SMNVEV (reference sequence). The V and J ends lost 5 bases and 0 bases, in that order; junction bases with no gene match: 7.